Listed here are 28 T cell receptor beta chains from one sample, sequenced in a study of CD4 T cells in relation to SARS-CoV-2 and coronaviruses. Their recognized antigens are unknown. Assay used: immunoSEQ multiplex PCR; TCRdb lists only in-frame clones, some missing. The table shows about 12,000 clones, with 69% occurring only once. Before the COVID-19 pandemic, during about 2011-2018, CD4+ T cells were taken from unexposed donors. Isolation of CD4+ T cells took place after around eleven days in culture. Sample: CD4+ T cells from PBMCs, cultured in vitro. These receptors were obtained from a human donor in good health.

The chain is built from TRBV6-6 and TRBJ1-2; 9 positions match TRBD1. CDR3 length: 15 residues. With 2 bases clipped from V and 5 bases from J, the junction kept 6 bases outside the gene matches. Germline loops: CDR1 MNHNY, CDR2 SVGAGI (reference sequence). The CDR3 nucleotides are TGTGCCAGCAGTTACCCTGGGACAGGGTGGTATGGCTACACCTTC. The encoded protein is CASSYPGTGWYGYTF.

This CDR3 reads CASSLNSGSLGEQFF. CDR3 sequence (DNA): TGTGCCAGCAGCTTAAATAGCGGGAGTTTAGGTGAGCAGTTCTTC. V and J are TRBV7-3 and TRBJ2-1, with TRBD2 matching over 9 bases. Germline V gene data show CDR1 as SGHTA and CDR2 as FQGTGA. This CDR3 has 15 residues. Trimming took 1 base from V and 9 from J; bases not matched to a gene: 7.

This chain uses TRBV15 with TRBJ2-5; 10 bases agree with TRBD1. Losses at the gene ends were 6 bases for V and 3 bases for J; bases not matched to a gene: 1. CDR1 and CDR2 from the germline V gene are LNHNV and YYDKDF (reference sequence). CDR3 length: 13 residues. The CDR3 spells CATRGTGEETQYF. The CDR3 DNA sequence: TGTGCCACCAGAGGGACAGGGGAAGAGACCCAGTACTTC.

The J gene is TRBJ2-3, the V gene TRBV7-9; TRBD2 matches 8 bases. The V and J ends lost 5 bases and 1 base, in that order; junction bases with no gene match: 14. Germline V gene sequence: CDR1 SEHNR, CDR2 FQNEAQ (reference sequence). The CDR3 length is 18 residues. The DNA of the CDR3 is TGTGCCAGCAGCCCAATTAGTGGAGCGGGAGAGGGCACAGATACGCAGTATTTT. Its protein product is CASSPISGAGEGTDTQYF.

For the CDR3, the DNA is TGTGCCAGCTCACCACGGGGAGGCGGCGGTAGCACAGATACGCAGTATTTT. It codes for CASSPRGGGGSTDTQYF. This chain joins TRBV18 and TRBJ2-3; possibly TRBD2 for D (6 bases). Germline V gene lookup returns CDR1 KGHSH and CDR2 LQKENI. The CDR3 totals 17 residues. Trimming stripped 1 base from V and 0 bases from J, with 14 bases between.

This CDR3 is CASSGSNQPQHF. The CDR3 DNA is TGTGCCAGCAGTGGGAGCAATCAGCCCCAGCATTTT. This chain uses TRBV6-6 with TRBJ1-5; unclear D gene. Trimming stripped 5 bases from V and 1 base from J, with 3 bases between. There are 12 residues in the CDR3. Germline V gene lookup returns CDR1 MNHNY and CDR2 SVGAGI (reference sequence).

This clone was seen just once. The chain uses TRBV6-6 and TRBJ2-1; 10 bases fit TRBD2. Per the germline V gene, CDR1 is MNHNY and CDR2 is SVGAGI (reference sequence). The ends lost 5 bases at V and 5 bases at J; junction bases unmatched: 6. The CDR3 runs 15 residues. The CDR3 DNA sequence: TGTGCCAGCAGTAACGGACTAGCGGTAGACAATGAGCAGTTCTTC. This encodes CASSNGLAVDNEQFF.

This clone was counted only a few times. The chain employs TRBV9 and TRBJ2-2, with 9 nucleotides matching TRBD1. The junction had 11 bases not matched to a gene; V was cut back by 6 bases and J by 5 bases. This CDR3 spans 16 amino acids. Germline-derived CDR1 and CDR2 are SGDLS and YYNGEE. CDR3 sequence (DNA): TGTGCCAGCACGATCGGGACAGGGCTATTAACCGGGGAGCTGTTTTTT. This codes for CASTIGTGLLTGELFF.

The chain couples TRBV19 to TRBJ1-2, with TRBD1 matching over 7 bases. This CDR3 is built from 16 residues. V shed 4 bases and J 3 bases; nucleotides not matched to a gene: 11. Germline V gene data show CDR1 as LNHDA and CDR2 as SQIVND (reference sequence). DNA of the CDR3: TGTGCCAGTAGTACAAGGACAGGTCTGGGGGACTATGGCTACACCTTC. Protein product: CASSTRTGLGDYGYTF.

This chain links TRBV2 with TRBJ2-7; D uncertain. Germline V CDR1 and CDR2: SNHLY, FYNNEI. Trimming pared 8 bases from V and 4 bases from J, leaving 15 bases between. This CDR3 comprises 13 residues. The CDR3 is CASDDRAIYEQYF. CDR3 DNA sequence: TGTGCCAGCGACGACCGGGCCATATACGAGCAGTACTTC.

The V gene is TRBV5-1, the J gene TRBJ2-7, with 9 bases aligning to TRBD1. V trimming: 4 bases; J trimming: 3 bases; junction bases outside the gene matches: 5. The CDR3 sequence is 14 residues long. Per the germline V gene, CDR1 is SGHRS and CDR2 is YFSETQ. CDR3 DNA: TGCGCCAGCAGCACGGGACAGGGTGGCTACGAGCAGTACTTC. Its translation: CASSTGQGGYEQYF.

The chain employs TRBV5-1 and TRBJ2-5; 14 nucleotides align to TRBD2. V shed 4 bases, J shed 5 bases, and the junction held 16 bases outside the gene matches. The CDR3 contains 19 residues. Germline CDR1 reads SGHRS; CDR2 reads YFSETQ. CDR3 in amino acids: CASSQTVGTSGSLKETQYF. DNA of the CDR3: TGCGCCAGCAGCCAGACCGTTGGGACTAGCGGGAGTCTCAAGGAGACCCAGTACTTC.

This rearrangement joins TRBV3-1 (or the pseudogene TRBV3-2) to TRBJ1-6; 12 bases map to TRBD1. Looked up from germline, CDR1 is LGHDT and CDR2 is YNNKEL (reference sequence). The CDR3 is made up of 16 amino acids. V dropped 0 bases and J dropped 10; count of bases not matched to a gene: 4. CDR3 loop: CASSQEPGQGASPLHF. The CDR3 DNA reads as TGTGCCAGCAGCCAAGAACCGGGACAGGGGGCGTCACCCCTCCACTTT.

The chain combines TRBV7-2 with TRBJ2-1; 8 positions agree with TRBD2. Trimming removed 6 bases from V and 5 bases from J; junction bases left unmatched: 3. Germline V lookup: CDR1 SGHTA, CDR2 FQGNSA. The CDR3 consists of 13 residues. The CDR3 here is CASRLAANNEQFF. The CDR3 DNA reads TGTGCCAGCAGACTAGCGGCCAACAATGAGCAGTTCTTC.

This chain uses TRBV30 with TRBJ2-5, with D perhaps given as TRBD1 or TRBD2 (5 bases each). Germline lookup yields CDR1 GTSNPN and CDR2 SVGIG (reference sequence). V lost 3 bases, J lost 0 bases, and 11 bases lay in between. CDR3 length: 14 residues. CDR3 amino acids: CAWRPRGDQETQYF. CDR3 DNA sequence: TGTGCCTGGAGGCCCCGAGGGGACCAAGAGACCCAGTACTTC.

V and J are TRBV3-1 (or the pseudogene TRBV3-2) and TRBJ2-7, with TRBD2 as a possible D gene (6 bases). The CDR3 contains 14 residues. Germline CDR1 LGHDT, CDR2 YNNKEL (reference sequence). V lost 0 bases, J lost 4 bases, and 10 bases lay in between. CDR3 in amino acids: CASSQEGLDYEQYF. The CDR3 bases are TGTGCCAGCAGCCAAGAGGGACTCGATTACGAGCAGTACTTC.

The chain combines TRBV27 with TRBJ2-5; 9 positions match TRBD2. V lost 3 bases and J lost 2; bases outside the gene matches: 1. The CDR3 totals 14 residues. Germline V gene sequence: CDR1 MNHEY, CDR2 SMNVEV (reference sequence). CDR3 region: CASSFLAGQETQYF. CDR3 nucleotide sequence: TGTGCCAGCAGTTTTCTAGCGGGACAAGAGACCCAGTACTTC.

This sequence joins TRBV27 and TRBJ1-5, with a possible D match to TRBD1 (5 bases). Trimming left V 2 bases short and J 7 bases short, with 24 bases between. Germline V gives CDR1 MNHEY, CDR2 SMNVEV (reference sequence). The CDR3 extends over 18 amino acids. In DNA form, the CDR3 reads TGTGCCAGCAGTTTAGGCAAAGGGACCCCCTTTTTGGGACAGCCCCAGCATTTT. The encoded protein is CASSLGKGTPFLGQPQHF.

V is TRBV25-1 and J is TRBJ2-7; TRBD2 matches at 11 bases. From germline, CDR1 is MGHDK and CDR2 SYGVNS. The CDR3 spans 16 residues. With 5 bases clipped from V and 3 bases from J, the junction kept 9 bases outside the gene matches. This CDR3 reads CASSQKTSGISYEQYF. DNA of the CDR3: TGTGCCAGCAGTCAAAAGACTAGCGGGATAAGCTACGAGCAGTACTTC.

The chain has TRBV5-1 and TRBJ2-4; 7 nucleotides agree with TRBD1. This CDR3 comprises 13 residues. The V and J ends lost 4 bases and 7 bases, in that order; junction bases with no gene match: 5. Germline V lookup: CDR1 SGHRS, CDR2 YFSETQ. The CDR3 here is CASSGTGENIQYF. In DNA form, the CDR3 reads TGCGCCAGCAGCGGAACAGGGGAGAACATTCAGTACTTC.

The CDR3 protein is CASSSGQGGTDTQYF. CDR3 nucleotide sequence: TGCGCCAGCAGCTCGGGACAGGGCGGCACAGATACGCAGTATTTT. The chain combines TRBV5-1 with TRBJ2-3; 9 bases match TRBD1. Per germline, CDR1 SGHRS and CDR2 YFSETQ. CDR3 length: 15 residues. Unmatched junction bases numbered 3, after V lost 3 bases and J lost 1 base. The full variable domain, in which reference TRBV5-1 and TRBJ2-3 provide the parts outside the CDR3, is KAGVTQTPRYLIKTRGQQVTLSCSPISGHRSVSWYQQTPGQGLQFLFEYFSETQRNKGNFPGRFSGRQFSNSRSEMNVSTLELGDSALYLCASSSGQGGTDTQYFGPGTRLTVL.

V gene TRBV2 combines with J gene TRBJ1-4, with D uncertain. Trimming cost V 5 bases and J 7 bases, with 5 bases left between them. This CDR3 is 11 amino acids long. CDR1 is SNHLY, CDR2 FYNNEI, per germline. The CDR3 sequence: CASSLIEKLFF. The CDR3 DNA reads TGTGCCAGCAGTCTGATTGAAAAACTGTTTTTT.

V is TRBV10-1 and J is TRBJ2-1, with D perhaps being TRBD1 or TRBD2 (5 bases each). The CDR3 totals 12 residues. From germline, CDR1 is WNHNN and CDR2 SYGVQD (reference sequence). The germline V and J ends were trimmed by 9 bases and 6 bases, with 12 bases remaining between them. The CDR3 DNA reads as TGCGCCAGTTCCGGGGCATCCAATGAGCAGTTCTTC. It encodes CASSGASNEQFF.

The chain couples TRBV30 to TRBJ1-2; D is uncertain. Deletions cut 3 bases from V and 2 bases from J, with 13 bases between. The CDR3 length is 14 residues. The germline V gene has CDR1 GTSNPN and CDR2 SVGIG (reference sequence). CDR3 in DNA: TGTGCCTGGAGCGGACGGGGAGGGAACTATGGCTACACCTTC. Protein sequence: CAWSGRGGNYGYTF.

The chain joins TRBV30 to TRBJ1-3; D ambiguous. V was pared by 3 bases and J by 0 bases, with 12 bases between. The CDR3 length is 15 residues. Germline V CDR1 and CDR2: GTSNPN, SVGIG (reference sequence). The CDR3 sequence: CAWRVAETSGNTIYF. DNA of the CDR3: TGTGCCTGGAGAGTGGCGGAAACCTCTGGAAACACCATATATTTT.

The chain has TRBV11-2 and TRBJ1-1; D uncertain. Trimming left V 5 bases short and J 0 bases short, with 7 bases between. The germline V gene has CDR1 SGHAT and CDR2 FQNNGV. The CDR3 runs to 13 residues. CDR3 region: CASSRVVNTEAFF. In nucleotides, the CDR3 is TGTGCCAGCAGCAGGGTAGTGAACACTGAAGCTTTCTTT.

V and J are TRBV18 and TRBJ2-2; D remains unclear. V lost 3 bases and J lost 1, with 15 bases in between. The CDR3 runs 17 residues. Germline CDR1 KGHSH, CDR2 LQKENI. As DNA, the CDR3 is TGTGCCAGCTCACCTTACGGACCCATGGGGAACACCGGGGAGCTGTTTTTT. Translation: CASSPYGPMGNTGELFF.

The chain combines TRBV19 with TRBJ1-2; D call uncertain. V lost 1 base and J 8 bases, leaving 5 bases between the germline ends. The CDR3 runs to 11 residues. CDR1 and CDR2 from the germline V gene are LNHDA and SQIVND (reference sequence). The CDR3 sequence: CASSIAGGYTF. CDR3 DNA sequence: TGTGCCAGTAGTATAGCAGGAGGCTACACCTTC.